This TCR beta chain was retrieved from a study of post-analysis software for immune sequencing data. The overall study: The cohort encompassed relapsing-remitting, secondary progressive and progressive-relapsing multiple sclerosis disease courses. Study conclusions and caveats: Normalized Chao1 diversity was significantly reduced in patients versus controls. In patients, TRBV5-6, TRBV5-1 and TRBV20-1 belonged to roughly five TRBV segments found more frequently than in controls. F measure clustering grouped samples strongly by preparation batch.

TCR beta cDNA libraries had unique molecular identifiers. Each sample of about 1 to 10 million input T cells yielded around 500,000 cDNA molecules, so each molecule approximated one T cell. MiXCR, applied by TCRdb to the PCR reads, yields one record per CDR3 protein. The sample contains 500,000 to 600,000 distinct CDR3 sequences, 44% of which appear only once. This clonotype has a handful of counts. Antigen specificity is unknown. This CDR3 spans 19 amino acids. The V and J ends lost 5 bases and 3 bases, in that order; junction bases with no gene match: 19. The J gene is TRBJ1-5, the V gene TRBV12-3 or TRBV12-4; 7 bases match TRBD1. The receptor was isolated from a girl aged 5 to 17 with multiple sclerosis. Sequencing was performed on blood. CDR3 loop: CASSALAGMQGGNNQPQHF. In nucleotides, the CDR3 is TGTGCCAGCAGTGCCCTTGCTGGGATGCAGGGGGGGAACAATCAGCCCCAGCATTTT.